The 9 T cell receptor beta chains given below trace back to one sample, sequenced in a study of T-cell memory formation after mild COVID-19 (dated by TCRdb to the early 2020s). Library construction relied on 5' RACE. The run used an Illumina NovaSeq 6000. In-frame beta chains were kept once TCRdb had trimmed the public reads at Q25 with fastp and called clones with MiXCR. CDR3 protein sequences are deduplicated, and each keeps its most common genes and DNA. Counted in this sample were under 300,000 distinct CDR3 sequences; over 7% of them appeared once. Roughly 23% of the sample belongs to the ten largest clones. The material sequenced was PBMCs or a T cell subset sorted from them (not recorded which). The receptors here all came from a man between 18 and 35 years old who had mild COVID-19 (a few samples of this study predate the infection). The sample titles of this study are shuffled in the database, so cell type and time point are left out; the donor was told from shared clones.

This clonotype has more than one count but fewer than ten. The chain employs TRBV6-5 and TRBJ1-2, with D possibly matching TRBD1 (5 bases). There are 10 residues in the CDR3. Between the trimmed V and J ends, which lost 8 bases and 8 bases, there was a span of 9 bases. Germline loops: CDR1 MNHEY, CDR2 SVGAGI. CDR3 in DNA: TGTGCCAGCTGGGACGCCGGCTACACCTTC. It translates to CASWDAGYTF.

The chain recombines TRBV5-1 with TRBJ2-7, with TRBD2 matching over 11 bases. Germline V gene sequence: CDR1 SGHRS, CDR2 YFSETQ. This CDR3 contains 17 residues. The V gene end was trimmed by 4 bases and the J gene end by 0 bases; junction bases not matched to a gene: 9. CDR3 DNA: TGCGCCAGCAGCGCGGGACTAGCGGCCTGGAGCTCCTACGAGCAGTACTTC. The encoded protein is CASSAGLAAWSSYEQYF.

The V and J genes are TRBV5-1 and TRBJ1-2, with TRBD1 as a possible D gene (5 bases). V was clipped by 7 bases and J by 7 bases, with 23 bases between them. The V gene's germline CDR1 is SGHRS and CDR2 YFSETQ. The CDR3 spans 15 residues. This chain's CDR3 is CASREVLGRVSGYTF. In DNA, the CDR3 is TGCGCCAGCCGCGAGGTTTTGGGGCGCGTGAGTGGCTACACCTTC.

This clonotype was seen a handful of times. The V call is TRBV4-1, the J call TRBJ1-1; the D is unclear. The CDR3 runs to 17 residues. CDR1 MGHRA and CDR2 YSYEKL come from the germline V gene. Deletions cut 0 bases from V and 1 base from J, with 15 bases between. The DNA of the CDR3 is TGCGCCAGCAGCCAAGATTGGATGGTCCTTAAGAACACTGAAGCTTTCTTT. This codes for CASSQDWMVLKNTEAFF.

The CDR3 coding sequence is TGTGCCAGCAGTTCGAACCGGGACAGGGGCCCGCCCCAGCATTTT. Protein sequence: CASSSNRDRGPPQHF. The rearrangement links TRBV6-6 to TRBJ1-5, with 10 bases that match TRBD1. V lost 4 bases to trimming and J lost 9 bases; unmatched junction nucleotides: 9. Germline V gene lookup returns CDR1 MNHNY and CDR2 SVGAGI (reference sequence). The CDR3 is 15 amino acids.

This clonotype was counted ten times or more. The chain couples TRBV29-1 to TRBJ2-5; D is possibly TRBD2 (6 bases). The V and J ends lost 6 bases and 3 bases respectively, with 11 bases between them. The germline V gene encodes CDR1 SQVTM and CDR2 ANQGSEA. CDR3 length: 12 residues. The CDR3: CSVGREEETQYF. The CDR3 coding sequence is TGCAGCGTCGGGCGGGAAGAAGAGACCCAGTACTTC.

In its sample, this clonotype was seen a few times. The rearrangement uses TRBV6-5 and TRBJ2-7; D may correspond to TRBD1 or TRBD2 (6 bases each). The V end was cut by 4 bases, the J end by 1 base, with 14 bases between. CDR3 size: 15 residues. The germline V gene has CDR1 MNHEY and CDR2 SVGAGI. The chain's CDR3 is CASSSRGARSYEQYF. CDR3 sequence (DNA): TGTGCCAGCAGTTCAAGGGGGGCGCGATCCTACGAGCAGTACTTC.

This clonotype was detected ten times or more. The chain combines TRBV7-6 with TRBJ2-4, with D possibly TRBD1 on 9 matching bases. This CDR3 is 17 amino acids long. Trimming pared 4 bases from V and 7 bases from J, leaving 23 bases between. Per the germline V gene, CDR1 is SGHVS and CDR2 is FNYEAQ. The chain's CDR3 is CASSSGQGTSSFNIQYF. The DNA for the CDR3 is TGTGCCAGCAGCTCCGGACAGGGGACTAGTAGCTTTAACATTCAGTACTTC. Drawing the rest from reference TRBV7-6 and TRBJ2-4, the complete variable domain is GAGVSQSPRYKVTKRGQDVALRCDPISGHVSLYWYRQALGQGPEFLTYFNYEAQQDKSGLPNDRFSAERPEGSISTLTIQRTEQRDSAMYRCASSSGQGTSSFNIQYFGAGTRLSVL.

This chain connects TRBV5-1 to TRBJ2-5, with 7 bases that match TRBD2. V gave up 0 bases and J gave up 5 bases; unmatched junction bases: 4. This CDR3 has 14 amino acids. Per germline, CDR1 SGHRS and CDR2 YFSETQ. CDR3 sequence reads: CASSLDQGGETQYF. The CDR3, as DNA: TGCGCCAGCAGCTTGGATCAGGGAGGGGAGACCCAGTACTTC. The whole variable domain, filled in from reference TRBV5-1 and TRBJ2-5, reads KAGVTQTPRYLIKTRGQQVTLSCSPISGHRSVSWYQQTPGQGLQFLFEYFSETQRNKGNFPGRFSGRQFSNSRSEMNVSTLELGDSALYLCASSLDQGGETQYFGPGTRLLVL.